There are many counts of the clone carrying this TCR beta chain. Its specificity is unknown. TCRdb reanalysed the 5' RACE reads using MiXCR and keeps one entry per CDR3 protein. The sample records about 30,000 distinct CDR3 sequences, roughly 5.8% being singletons. These data come from a study of early T cells in non-severe SARS-CoV-2 infection. In the study overall: It was bulk RNA from unsorted whole blood that was sequenced, and the chains were unpaired. Findings of the study overall: Sequences matched to VDJdb favored anti-spike CD8 responses, while private and CD4 specificities were missed.

Germline-derived CDR1 and CDR2 are SQVTM and ANQGSEA. The V and J ends lost 7 bases and 6 bases respectively, with 16 bases between them. The CDR3 is made up of 13 amino acids. Sequenced sample: whole blood. This receptor was identified in an adult who was a healthcare worker with PCR-confirmed SARS-CoV-2 infection or an uninfected control (not recorded which). The V call is TRBV29-1, the J call TRBJ2-1; tentative D call: TRBD1 (5 bases). This CDR3 reads CSGEETVPNEQFF. The DNA for the CDR3 is TGCAGCGGTGAGGAGACAGTGCCCAATGAGCAGTTCTTC.